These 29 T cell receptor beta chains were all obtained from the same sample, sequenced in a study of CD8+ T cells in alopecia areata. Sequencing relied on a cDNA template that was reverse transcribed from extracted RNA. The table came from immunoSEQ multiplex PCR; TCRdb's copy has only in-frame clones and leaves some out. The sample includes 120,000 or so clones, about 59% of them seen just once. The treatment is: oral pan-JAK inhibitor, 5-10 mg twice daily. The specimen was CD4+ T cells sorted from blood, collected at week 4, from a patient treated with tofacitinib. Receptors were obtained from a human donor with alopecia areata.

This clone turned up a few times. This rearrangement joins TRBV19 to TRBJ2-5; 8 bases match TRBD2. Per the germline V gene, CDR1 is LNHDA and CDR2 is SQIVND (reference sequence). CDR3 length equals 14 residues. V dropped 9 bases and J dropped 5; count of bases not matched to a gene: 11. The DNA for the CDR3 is TGTGCCAGCTCGACCGGGACTAGTGTGGAGACCCAGTACTTC. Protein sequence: CASSTGTSVETQYF.

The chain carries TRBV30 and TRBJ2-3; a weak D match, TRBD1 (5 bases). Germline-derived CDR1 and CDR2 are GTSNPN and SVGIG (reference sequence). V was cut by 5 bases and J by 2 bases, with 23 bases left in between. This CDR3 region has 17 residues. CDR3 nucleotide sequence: TGTGCCTGGGGCCTCACTCAGGGTGGCAGGTCCACAGATACGCAGTATTTT. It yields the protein CAWGLTQGGRSTDTQYF. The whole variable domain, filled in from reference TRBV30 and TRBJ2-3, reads SQTIHQWPATLVQPVGSPLSLECTVEGTSNPNLYWYRQAAGRGLQLLFYSVGIGQISSEVPQNLSASRPQDRQFILSSKKLLLSDSGFYLCAWGLTQGGRSTDTQYFGPGTRLTVL.

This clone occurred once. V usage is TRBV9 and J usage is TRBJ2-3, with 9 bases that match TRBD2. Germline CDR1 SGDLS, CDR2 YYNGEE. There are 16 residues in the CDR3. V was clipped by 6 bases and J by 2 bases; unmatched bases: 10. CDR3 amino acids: CASIEASGTNTDTQYF. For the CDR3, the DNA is TGTGCCAGCATCGAAGCTAGCGGGACAAACACAGATACGCAGTATTTT.

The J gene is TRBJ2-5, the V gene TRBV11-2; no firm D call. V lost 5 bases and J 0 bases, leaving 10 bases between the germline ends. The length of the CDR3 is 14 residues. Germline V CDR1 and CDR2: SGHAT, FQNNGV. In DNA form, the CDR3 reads TGTGCCAGCAGCCCCACCCGGGACCAAGAGACCCAGTACTTC. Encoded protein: CASSPTRDQETQYF.

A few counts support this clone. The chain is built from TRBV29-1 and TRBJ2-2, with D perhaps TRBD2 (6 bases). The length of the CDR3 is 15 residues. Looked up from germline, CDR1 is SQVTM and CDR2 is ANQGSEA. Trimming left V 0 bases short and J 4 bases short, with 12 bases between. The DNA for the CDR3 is TGCAGCGTTGAAGATCTTGGCGGGATCACCGGGGAGCTGTTTTTT. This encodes CSVEDLGGITGELFF.

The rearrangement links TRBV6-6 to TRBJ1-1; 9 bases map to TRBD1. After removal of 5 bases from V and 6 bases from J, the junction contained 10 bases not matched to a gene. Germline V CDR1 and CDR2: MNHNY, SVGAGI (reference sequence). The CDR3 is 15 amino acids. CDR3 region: CASSDKDRGEAEAFF. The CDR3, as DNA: TGTGCCAGCAGTGACAAGGACAGGGGAGAGGCTGAAGCTTTCTTT.

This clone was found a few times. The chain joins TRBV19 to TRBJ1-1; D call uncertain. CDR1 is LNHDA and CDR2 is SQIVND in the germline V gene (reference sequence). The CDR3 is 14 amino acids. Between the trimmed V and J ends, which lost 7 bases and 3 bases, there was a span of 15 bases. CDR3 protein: CASKLKGWYTEAFF. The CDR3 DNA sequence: TGTGCCAGTAAATTAAAGGGTTGGTACACTGAAGCTTTCTTT.

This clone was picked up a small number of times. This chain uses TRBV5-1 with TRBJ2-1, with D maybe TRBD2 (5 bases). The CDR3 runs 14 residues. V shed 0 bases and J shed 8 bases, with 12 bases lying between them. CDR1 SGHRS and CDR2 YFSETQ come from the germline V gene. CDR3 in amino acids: CASSLVPGKDEQFF. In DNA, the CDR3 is TGCGCCAGCAGCTTGGTACCGGGAAAGGATGAGCAGTTCTTC.

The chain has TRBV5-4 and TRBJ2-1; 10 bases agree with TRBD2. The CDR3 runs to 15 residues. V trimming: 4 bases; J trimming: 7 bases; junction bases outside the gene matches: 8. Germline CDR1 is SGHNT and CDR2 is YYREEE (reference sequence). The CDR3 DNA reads TGTGCCAGCAGCCAGAGCGGGAGGGGGTGGAATGAGCAGTTCTTC. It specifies CASSQSGRGWNEQFF.

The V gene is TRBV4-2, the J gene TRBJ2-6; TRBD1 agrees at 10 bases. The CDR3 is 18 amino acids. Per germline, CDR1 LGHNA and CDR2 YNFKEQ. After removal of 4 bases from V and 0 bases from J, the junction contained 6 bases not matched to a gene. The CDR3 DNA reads TGTGCCAGCAGCCGTTCCGGGACAGGGGACTCTGGGGCCAACGTCCTGACTTTC. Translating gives CASSRSGTGDSGANVLTF.

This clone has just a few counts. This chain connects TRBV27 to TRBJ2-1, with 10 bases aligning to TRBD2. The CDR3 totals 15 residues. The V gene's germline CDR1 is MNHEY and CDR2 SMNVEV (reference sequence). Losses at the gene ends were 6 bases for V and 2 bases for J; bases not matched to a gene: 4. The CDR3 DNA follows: TGTGCCAGCAGCAGCGGGGGGGTGACCTACAATGAGCAGTTCTTC. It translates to CASSSGGVTYNEQFF.

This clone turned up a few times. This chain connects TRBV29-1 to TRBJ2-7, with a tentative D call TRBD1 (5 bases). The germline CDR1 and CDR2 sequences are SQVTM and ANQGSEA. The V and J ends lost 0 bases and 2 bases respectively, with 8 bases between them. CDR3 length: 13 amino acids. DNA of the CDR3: TGCAGCGTTGAAGACAGGGTGACCTACGAGCAGTACTTC. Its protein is CSVEDRVTYEQYF.

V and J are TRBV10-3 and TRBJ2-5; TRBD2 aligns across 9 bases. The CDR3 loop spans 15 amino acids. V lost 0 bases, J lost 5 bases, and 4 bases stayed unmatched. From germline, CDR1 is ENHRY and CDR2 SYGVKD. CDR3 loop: CAISESASGDETQYF. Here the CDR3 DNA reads TGTGCCATCAGTGAGTCGGCTAGCGGGGACGAGACCCAGTACTTC.

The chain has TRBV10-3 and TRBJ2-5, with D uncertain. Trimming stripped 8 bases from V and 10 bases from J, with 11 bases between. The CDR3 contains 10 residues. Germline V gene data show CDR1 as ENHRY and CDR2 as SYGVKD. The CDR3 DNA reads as TGTGCCATCGGATCGGAAGTCCAGTACTTC. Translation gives CAIGSEVQYF.

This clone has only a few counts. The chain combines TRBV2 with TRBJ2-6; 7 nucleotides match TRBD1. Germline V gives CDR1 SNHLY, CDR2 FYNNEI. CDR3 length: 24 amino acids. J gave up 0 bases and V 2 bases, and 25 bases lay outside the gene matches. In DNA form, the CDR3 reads TGTGCCAGCAGTGAACTGAACTGGCTAGACAGGGACACAGGGCCCTCCTCTGGGGCCAACGTCCTGACTTTC. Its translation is CASSELNWLDRDTGPSSGANVLTF.

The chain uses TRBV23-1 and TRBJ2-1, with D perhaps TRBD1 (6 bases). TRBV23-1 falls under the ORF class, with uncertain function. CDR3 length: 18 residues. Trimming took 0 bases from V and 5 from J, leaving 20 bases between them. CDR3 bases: TGCGCCAGCAGTCAATCTTGGTCTGTGGCAGGGGAACACAATGAGCAGTTCTTC. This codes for CASSQSWSVAGEHNEQFF.

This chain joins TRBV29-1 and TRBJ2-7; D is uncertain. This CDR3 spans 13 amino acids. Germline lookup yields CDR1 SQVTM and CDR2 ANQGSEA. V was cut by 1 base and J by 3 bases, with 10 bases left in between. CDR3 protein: CSVEGPSFYEQYF. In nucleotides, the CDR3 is TGCAGCGTTGAAGGCCCGTCCTTCTACGAGCAGTACTTC.

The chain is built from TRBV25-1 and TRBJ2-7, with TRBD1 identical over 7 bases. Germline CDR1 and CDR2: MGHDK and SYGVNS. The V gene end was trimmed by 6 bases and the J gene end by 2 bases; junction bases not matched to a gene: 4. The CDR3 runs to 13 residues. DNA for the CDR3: TGTGCCAGCAGACAAACAGGGGCCTACGAGCAGTACTTC. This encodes CASRQTGAYEQYF.

For the CDR3, the DNA is TGTGCCAGTAGTATTTTCAATCAGCCCCAGCATTTT. Amino acids: CASSIFNQPQHF. The genes are TRBV19 and TRBJ1-5; no reliable D call. Trimming left V 3 bases short and J 3 bases short, with 3 bases between. Looked up from germline, CDR1 is LNHDA and CDR2 is SQIVND (reference sequence). The CDR3 sequence is 12 residues long.

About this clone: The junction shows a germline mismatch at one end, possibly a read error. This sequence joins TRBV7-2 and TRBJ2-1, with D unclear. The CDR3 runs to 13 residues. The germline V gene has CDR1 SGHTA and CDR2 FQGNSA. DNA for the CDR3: TGTGCCAGCAGCCTCGGGTCCTCCAATGAGCAGTTCTTC. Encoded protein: CASSLGSSNEQFF. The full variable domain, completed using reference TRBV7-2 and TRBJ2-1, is GAGVSQSPSNKVTEKGKDVELRCDPISGHTALYWYRQSLGQGLEFLIYFQGNSAPDKSGLPSDRFSAERTGGSVSTLTIQRTQQEDSAVYLCASSLGSSNEQFFGPGTRLTVL.

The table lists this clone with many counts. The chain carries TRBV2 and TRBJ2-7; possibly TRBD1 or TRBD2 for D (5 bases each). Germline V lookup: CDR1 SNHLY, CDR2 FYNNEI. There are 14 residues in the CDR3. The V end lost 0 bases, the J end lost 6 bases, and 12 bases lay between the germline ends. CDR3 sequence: CASSEARGPVEQYF. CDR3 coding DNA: TGTGCCAGCAGTGAAGCGAGGGGACCCGTCGAGCAGTACTTC.

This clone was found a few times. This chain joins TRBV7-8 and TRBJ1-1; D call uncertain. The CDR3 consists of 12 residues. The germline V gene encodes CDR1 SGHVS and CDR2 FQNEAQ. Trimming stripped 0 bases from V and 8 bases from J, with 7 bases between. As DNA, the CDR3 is TGTGCCAGCAGCTTAGCCAGCGGAGAAGCTTTCTTT. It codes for CASSLASGEAFF.

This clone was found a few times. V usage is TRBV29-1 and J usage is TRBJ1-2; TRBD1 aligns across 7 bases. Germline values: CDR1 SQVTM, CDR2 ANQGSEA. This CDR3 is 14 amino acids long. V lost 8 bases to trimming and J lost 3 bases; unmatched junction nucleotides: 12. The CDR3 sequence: CSSHIRGNDYGYTF. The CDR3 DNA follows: TGCAGCTCACACATCAGGGGGAATGACTATGGCTACACCTTC. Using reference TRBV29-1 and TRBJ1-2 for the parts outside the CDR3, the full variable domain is SAVISQKPSRDICQRGTSLTIQCQVDSQVTMMFWYRQQPGQSLTLIATANQGSEATYESGFVIDKFPISRPNLTFSTLTVSNMSPEDSSIYLCSSHIRGNDYGYTFGSGTRLTVV.

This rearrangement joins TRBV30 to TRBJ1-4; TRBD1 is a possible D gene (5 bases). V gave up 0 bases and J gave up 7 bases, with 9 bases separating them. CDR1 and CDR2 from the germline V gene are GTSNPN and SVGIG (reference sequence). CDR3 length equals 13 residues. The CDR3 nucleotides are TGTGCCTGGAGTGTACCCGGGGGTGAAAAACTGTTTTTT. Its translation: CAWSVPGGEKLFF.

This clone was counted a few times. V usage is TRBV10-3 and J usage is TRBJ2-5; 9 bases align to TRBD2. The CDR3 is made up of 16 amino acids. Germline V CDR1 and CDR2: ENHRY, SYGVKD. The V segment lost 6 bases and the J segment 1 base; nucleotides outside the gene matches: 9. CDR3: CAIRSGSGGSQETQYF. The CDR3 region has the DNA TGTGCCATCAGGTCGGGTAGCGGGGGTTCCCAAGAGACCCAGTACTTC.

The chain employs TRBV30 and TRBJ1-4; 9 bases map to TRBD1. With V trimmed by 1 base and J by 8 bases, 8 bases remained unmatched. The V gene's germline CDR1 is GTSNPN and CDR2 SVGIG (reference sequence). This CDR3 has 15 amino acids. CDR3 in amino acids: CAWSGGQGLGEKLFF. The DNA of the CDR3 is TGTGCCTGGAGTGGGGGACAGGGCTTAGGAGAAAAACTGTTTTTT.

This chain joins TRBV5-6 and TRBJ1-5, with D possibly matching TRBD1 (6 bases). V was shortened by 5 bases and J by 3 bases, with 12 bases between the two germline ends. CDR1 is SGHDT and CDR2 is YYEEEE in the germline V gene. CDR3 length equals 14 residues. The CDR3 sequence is CASSSDRINQPQHF. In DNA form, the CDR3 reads TGTGCCAGCAGTTCAGACAGGATCAATCAGCCCCAGCATTTT.

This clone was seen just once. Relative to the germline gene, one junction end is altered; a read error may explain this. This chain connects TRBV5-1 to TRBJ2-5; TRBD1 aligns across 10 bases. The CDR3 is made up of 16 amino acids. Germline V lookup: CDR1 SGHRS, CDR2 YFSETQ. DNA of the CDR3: TGCGCCAGGAGCTTGGGAATGGGACAGGGGATGGAGACCCAGTACTTC. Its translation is CARSLGMGQGMETQYF.

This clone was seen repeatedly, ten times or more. The DNA of the CDR3 is TGTGCCAGCAGCTCGACAGGGAGAACCGGGGGCTCTGGAAACACCATATATTTT. Its translation: CASSSTGRTGGSGNTIYF. The J gene is TRBJ1-3, the V gene TRBV7-8, with TRBD1 matching over 7 bases. The V segment lost 4 bases and the J segment 0 bases; nucleotides outside the gene matches: 12. Per the germline V gene, CDR1 is SGHVS and CDR2 is FQNEAQ. This CDR3 spans 18 amino acids.